Listed below are T cell receptor beta chains from one sample, sequenced in a study of human T cells and chemical hapten exposure. TCRdb called the RACE reads again in MiXCR, with one record for every CDR3 protein. The data contain some 330,000 distinct CDR3 sequences, about 5% of them singletons. Sequencing used whole blood, obtained in connection with sensitization to the hapten diphenylcyclopropenone (DPC). The receptors were gathered from a woman aged 18-30 years with alopecia areata. Some clones in this sample may be carry-over from other donors' samples. Each CDR3 is given with its conserved first and last residue. A D gene is named only where the DNA matches it firmly. The size of a clone is reported for some rows only, either as once, few or many, or as a class for expanded clones.

NA	NA	TRBV7-2	TRBJ1-1	CASRPHMRDTEAFF	TGTGCCAGCAGGCCACATATGAGGGACACTGAAGCTTTCTTT
TRBD1	many	TRBV7-2	TRBJ1-4	CASSRDRANEKLFF	TGTGCCAGCAGCCGGGACAGAGCTAATGAAAAACTGTTTTTT
NA	NA	TRBV20-1	TRBJ2-1	CSASRRNEQFF	TGCAGTGCTAGCAGACGGAATGAGCAGTTCTTC
NA	many	TRBV3-1	TRBJ2-5	CASSQTGQGETQYF	TGTGCCAGCAGCCAAACAGGTCAGGGGGAGACCCAGTACTTC
NA	many	TRBV7-9	TRBJ1-3	CASSATMGASGNTIYF	TGTGCCAGCAGCGCAACAATGGGAGCCTCTGGAAACACCATATATTTT
TRBD1	many	TRBV28	TRBJ1-5	CASSPGTGGQPQHF	TGTGCCAGCAGCCCCGGGACAGGGGGGCAGCCCCAGCATTTT
NA	many	TRBV9	TRBJ1-4	CASTLGETNEKLFF	TGTGCCAGCACCCTGGGGGAAACAAATGAAAAACTGTTTTTT
NA	many	TRBV12-3/TRBV12-4	TRBJ1-2	CASSHYRRASYGYTF	TGTGCCAGCAGCCATTATAGACGGGCTTCCTATGGCTACACCTTC
NA	many	TRBV12-3/TRBV12-4	TRBJ2-7	CASSPTFYEQYF	TGTGCCAGCAGTCCGACATTCTACGAGCAGTACTTC
TRBD1	NA	TRBV5-1	TRBJ2-1	CASSLTGEREQFF	TGCGCCAGCAGCTTGACAGGGGAGAGGGAGCAGTTCTTC
NA	NA	TRBV9	TRBJ1-1	CASSSLGRTEAFF	TGTGCCAGCAGCTCACTAGGGAGGACTGAAGCTTTCTTT
TRBD2	few	TRBV11-2	TRBJ2-3	CASSLEFGGGATDTQYF	TGTGCCAGCAGCTTAGAGTTTGGCGGGGGTGCCACAGATACGCAGTATTTT
NA	many	TRBV20-1	TRBJ2-2	CSASTRGQGTGELFF	TGCAGTGCTAGTACCCGGGGGCAGGGCACCGGGGAGCTGTTTTTT
NA	many	TRBV29-1	TRBJ2-7	CSVGVGEQYF	TGCAGCGTTGGGGTGGGGGAGCAGTACTTC
NA	few	TRBV4-3	TRBJ2-2	CASSQGFGPLTGELFF	TGCGCCAGCAGCCAAGGTTTCGGGCCCCTAACCGGGGAGCTGTTTTTT
TRBD1	few	TRBV5-4	TRBJ2-3	CASNRGTGTGRDTQYF	TGTGCCAGCAACCGGGGTACCGGGACAGGGAGAGATACGCAGTATTTT
NA	few	TRBV7-8	TRBJ2-3	CASSLAGPRGTTDTQYF	TGTGCCAGCAGCTTAGCGGGACCTCGAGGGACCACAGATACGCAGTATTTT
TRBD1	many	TRBV6-5	TRBJ1-2	CASSRGQLYGYTF	TGTGCCAGCAGCAGGGGACAGCTCTATGGCTACACCTTC
TRBD2	NA	TRBV5-6	TRBJ2-3	CASRERGTDTQYF	TGTGCCAGCAGGGAGCGGGGGACGGATACGCAGTATTTT
NA	many	TRBV12-3/TRBV12-4	TRBJ2-2	CASRENTGELFF	TGTGCCAGCAGGGAGAACACCGGGGAGCTGTTTTTT
NA	many	TRBV7-9	TRBJ1-1	CASSGATEAFF	TGTGCCAGCAGTGGGGCCACTGAAGCTTTCTTT
NA	many	TRBV2	TRBJ1-3	CASSEGSGGSGNTIYF	TGTGCCAGCAGTGAAGGATCCGGGGGCTCTGGAAACACCATATATTTT
NA	few	TRBV4-2	TRBJ1-2	CASSQGVEPTQGYGYTF	TGTGCCAGCAGCCAAGGGGTTGAGCCAACCCAGGGCTATGGCTACACCTTC
NA	few	TRBV29-1	TRBJ1-5	CSVGTVLNQPQHF	TGCAGCGTTGGCACGGTACTCAATCAGCCCCAGCATTTT
TRBD1	NA	TRBV18	TRBJ1-1	CASSPMTGRNTEAFF	TGTGCCAGCTCACCTATGACAGGGAGGAACACTGAAGCTTTCTTT
TRBD1	many	TRBV4-3	TRBJ2-1	CASSQAGQLRHEQFF	TGCGCCAGCAGCCAAGCGGGACAGTTAAGGCATGAGCAGTTCTTC
TRBD1	many	TRBV13	TRBJ1-1	CASSGQGIDTEAFF	TGTGCCAGCAGCGGACAGGGGATCGACACTGAAGCTTTCTTT
NA	few	TRBV28	TRBJ1-5	CASSSPSLLSYNQPQHF	TGTGCCAGCAGCTCCCCATCGTTACTTTCATACAATCAGCCCCAGCATTTT
TRBD1	many	TRBV6-2/TRBV6-3	TRBJ2-1	CASRDRVRSYNEQFF	TGTGCCAGCAGGGACAGGGTAAGATCCTACAATGAGCAGTTCTTC
NA	many	TRBV9	TRBJ2-5	CASSVNQETQYF	TGTGCCAGCAGCGTTAACCAAGAGACCCAGTACTTC
TRBD2	few	TRBV19	TRBJ2-5	CASSIGGGGNQETQYF	TGTGCCAGTAGTATAGGAGGCGGGGGAAACCAAGAGACCCAGTACTTC
TRBD2	many	TRBV4-3	TRBJ2-1	CASSQDHLAGDEQFF	TGCGCCAGCAGCCAAGACCACCTAGCGGGGGATGAGCAGTTCTTC
TRBD1	few	TRBV4-1	TRBJ2-5	CASRGQSGETQYF	TGCGCCAGCAGGGGACAGTCCGGAGAGACCCAGTACTTC
NA	few	TRBV5-6	TRBJ1-2	CASSFVGDRVNGYTF	TGTGCCAGCAGCTTCGTGGGGGATCGGGTAAATGGCTACACCTTC
TRBD1	NA	TRBV11-1	TRBJ2-7	CASSQTLGQGTGSGQYF	TGTGCCAGCAGCCAAACTTTAGGACAGGGAACCGGAAGCGGGCAGTACTTC
NA	few	TRBV5-1	TRBJ2-5	CASSPGTSVQTQYF	TGCGCCAGCAGCCCCGGGACTTCGGTCCAGACCCAGTACTTC
TRBD2	many	TRBV10-3	TRBJ2-3	CAISSTSGDTYTSTDTQYF	TGTGCCATCAGTTCAACTAGCGGGGATACCTATACTAGCACAGATACGCAGTATTTT
TRBD2	few	TRBV12-3/TRBV12-4	TRBJ2-1	CASRGPILADYNEQFF	TGTGCCAGCAGGGGTCCGATACTAGCGGACTACAATGAGCAGTTCTTC
NA	NA	TRBV2	TRBJ1-1	CASTPRAVAFF	TGTGCCAGCACGCCCAGGGCTGTGGCTTTCTTT
NA	few	TRBV4-3	TRBJ2-3	CASSQKSLGTDTQYF	TGCGCCAGCAGCCAAAAGTCCCTCGGCACAGATACGCAGTATTTT
TRBD2	many	TRBV20-1	TRBJ2-3	CSAFSLAGSTDTQYF	TGCAGTGCCTTCTCTTTAGCGGGGTCAACAGATACGCAGTATTTT
NA	many	TRBV4-1	TRBJ1-6	CASSQPAVVSPLHF	TGCGCCAGCAGCCAACCTGCAGTAGTCTCACCCCTCCACTTT
TRBD1	few	TRBV18	TRBJ1-5	CASLPGQGSQPQHF	TGTGCCAGCTTACCGGGACAGGGGAGTCAGCCCCAGCATTTT
NA	few	TRBV14	TRBJ1-3	CASSQDRRSAPGNTIYF	TGTGCCAGCAGCCAAGATAGAAGGTCAGCGCCCGGAAACACCATATATTTT
TRBD2	NA	TRBV9	TRBJ2-2	CASSVELAADTGELFF	TGTGCCAGCAGCGTAGAACTAGCGGCCGACACCGGGGAGCTGTTTTTT
TRBD1	many	TRBV12-3/TRBV12-4	TRBJ1-1	CASRTGEGNTEAFF	TGTGCCAGCAGAACAGGGGAGGGGAACACTGAAGCTTTCTTT
TRBD2	NA	TRBV4-3	TRBJ2-2	CASSQVPRLAGKSGELFF	TGCGCCAGCAGCCAAGTCCCGAGACTAGCGGGGAAGTCCGGGGAGCTGTTTTTT
NA	few	TRBV5-1	TRBJ2-1	CASSRAAYNEQFF	TGCGCCAGCAGTAGAGCTGCGTACAATGAGCAGTTCTTC
NA	NA	TRBV29-1	TRBJ1-3	CSVEQGSAGNTIYF	TGCAGCGTTGAACAGGGTAGCGCTGGAAACACCATATATTTT
NA	many	TRBV29-1	TRBJ2-5	CSVEENTRWLETQYF	TGCAGCGTTGAAGAGAATACTAGGTGGTTGGAGACCCAGTACTTC
NA	many	TRBV18	TRBJ1-1	CASSPLQGTEAFF	TGTGCCAGCTCACCACTACAGGGAACTGAAGCTTTCTTT
NA	many	TRBV9	TRBJ1-4	CASSRTGLGEKLFF	TGTGCCAGCAGTCGAACAGGGTTAGGTGAAAAACTGTTTTTT
TRBD1	few	TRBV20-1	TRBJ1-2	CSARSSWDRGYGYTF	TGCAGTGCTAGATCCTCCTGGGACAGGGGCTATGGCTACACCTTC
NA	many	TRBV4-2	TRBJ2-7	CASSQDLNSADEQYF	TGTGCCAGCAGCCAAGATCTAAATTCGGCCGACGAGCAGTACTTC
NA	once	TRBV6-1	TRBJ1-5	CASSPRLSGVGGDQPQHF	TGTGCCAGCAGTCCCAGATTATCAGGGGTTGGCGGGGATCAGCCCCAGCATTTT
TRBD1	few	TRBV5-1	TRBJ2-2	CASSLTGQGTGELFF	TGCGCCAGCAGCTTGACGGGACAGGGGACCGGGGAGCTGTTTTTT
TRBD1	many	TRBV6-6	TRBJ1-5	CASKGTTGDPYSNQPQHF	TGTGCCAGCAAGGGGACCACAGGGGACCCTTATAGCAATCAGCCCCAGCATTTT
NA	many	TRBV12-3/TRBV12-4	TRBJ1-5	CASSLLVSWGLDPNQPQHF	TGTGCCAGCAGTTTACTAGTCTCGTGGGGCCTTGACCCAAATCAGCCCCAGCATTTT
NA	NA	TRBV6-5	TRBJ2-3	CATGEADTQYF	TGTGCCACTGGAGAGGCAGATACGCAGTATTTT